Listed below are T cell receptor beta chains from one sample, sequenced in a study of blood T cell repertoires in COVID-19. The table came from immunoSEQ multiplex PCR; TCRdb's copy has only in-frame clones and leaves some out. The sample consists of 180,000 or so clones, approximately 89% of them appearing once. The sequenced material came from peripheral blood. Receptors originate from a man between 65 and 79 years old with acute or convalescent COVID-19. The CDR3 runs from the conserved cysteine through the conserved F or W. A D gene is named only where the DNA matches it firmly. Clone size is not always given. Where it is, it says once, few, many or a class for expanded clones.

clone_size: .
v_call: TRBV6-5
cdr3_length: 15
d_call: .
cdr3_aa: CASSPGFSYNSPLHF

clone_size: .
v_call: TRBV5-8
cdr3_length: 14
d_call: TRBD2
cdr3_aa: CASSFGTSGETQYF

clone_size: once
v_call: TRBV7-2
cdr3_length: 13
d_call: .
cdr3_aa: CASSLSKGNEQYF

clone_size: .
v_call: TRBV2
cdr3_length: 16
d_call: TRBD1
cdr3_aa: CASIGAGTGRQETQYF

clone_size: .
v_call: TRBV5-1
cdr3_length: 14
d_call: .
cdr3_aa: CASSPIPDTYEAFF

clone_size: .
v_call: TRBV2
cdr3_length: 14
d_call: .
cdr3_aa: CASSEDSSNYGYTF

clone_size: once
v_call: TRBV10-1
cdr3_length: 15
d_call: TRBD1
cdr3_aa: CASSASTGSGNTIYF

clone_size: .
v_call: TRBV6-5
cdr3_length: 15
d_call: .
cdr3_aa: CASSPSGGANSPLHF

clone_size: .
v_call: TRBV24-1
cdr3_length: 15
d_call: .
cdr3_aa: CATSDVEGAADTQYF

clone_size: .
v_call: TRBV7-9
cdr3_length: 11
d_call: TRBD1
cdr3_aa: CASSSPGGAFF

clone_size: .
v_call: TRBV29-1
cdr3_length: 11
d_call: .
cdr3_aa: CSVGASNEQYF

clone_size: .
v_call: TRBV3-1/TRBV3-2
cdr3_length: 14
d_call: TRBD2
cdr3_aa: CASSPPGGVSEQYF

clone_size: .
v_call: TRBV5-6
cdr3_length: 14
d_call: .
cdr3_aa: CASSRGTGPSPLHF

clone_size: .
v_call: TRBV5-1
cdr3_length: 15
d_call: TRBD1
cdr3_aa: CASSLGQGVNSPLHF

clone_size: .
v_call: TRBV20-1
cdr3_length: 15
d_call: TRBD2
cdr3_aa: CSASGASGRLDTQYF

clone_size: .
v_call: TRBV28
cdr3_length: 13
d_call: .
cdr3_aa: CASSLPPGDEAFF

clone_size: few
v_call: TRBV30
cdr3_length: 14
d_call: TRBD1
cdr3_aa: CASRGGRTNYGYTF

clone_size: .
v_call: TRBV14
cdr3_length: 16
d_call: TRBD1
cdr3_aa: CASSLRTGGRVYGYTF

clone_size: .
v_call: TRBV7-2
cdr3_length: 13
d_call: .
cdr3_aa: CASSLVGQETQYF

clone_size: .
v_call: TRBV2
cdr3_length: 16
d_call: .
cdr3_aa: CASSVSNQGAQETQYF

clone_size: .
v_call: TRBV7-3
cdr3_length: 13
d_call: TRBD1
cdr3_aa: CASSFQGAPEAFF

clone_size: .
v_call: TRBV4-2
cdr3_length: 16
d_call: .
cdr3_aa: CASSQGDTYSNQPQHF

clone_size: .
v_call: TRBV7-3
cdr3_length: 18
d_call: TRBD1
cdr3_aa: CASSSPISTGSARFSAFF

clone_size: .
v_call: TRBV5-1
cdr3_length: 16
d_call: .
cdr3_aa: CASSFGQGSYNSPLHF

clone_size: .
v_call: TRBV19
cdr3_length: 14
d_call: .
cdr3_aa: CASSYPSSYNEQFF

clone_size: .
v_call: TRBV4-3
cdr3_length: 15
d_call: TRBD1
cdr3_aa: CASSHSWAGGTEAFF

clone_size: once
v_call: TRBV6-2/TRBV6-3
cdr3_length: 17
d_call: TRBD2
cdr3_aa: CASSPLRGRGGLNEQYF

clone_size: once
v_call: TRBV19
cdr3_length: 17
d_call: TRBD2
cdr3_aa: CASSTTSGRGRTGELFF

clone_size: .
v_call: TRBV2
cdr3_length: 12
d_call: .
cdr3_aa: CASTGGSTEAFF

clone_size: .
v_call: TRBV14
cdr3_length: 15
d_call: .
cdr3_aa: CASSQDGFHTDTQYF

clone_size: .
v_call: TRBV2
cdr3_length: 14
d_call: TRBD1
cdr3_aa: CASREGQGRYGYTF

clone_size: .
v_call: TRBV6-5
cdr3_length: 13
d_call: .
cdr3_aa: CASKEQPNTEAFF

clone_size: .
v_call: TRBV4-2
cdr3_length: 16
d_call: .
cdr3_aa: CASSQDLIINSYEQYF

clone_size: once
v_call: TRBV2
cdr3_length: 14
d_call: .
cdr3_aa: CASSPRGAAYGYTF

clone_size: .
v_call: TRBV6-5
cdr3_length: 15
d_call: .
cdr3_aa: CASSRIQGIGSPLHF

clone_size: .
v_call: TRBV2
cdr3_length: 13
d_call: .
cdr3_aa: CASLGGGNTEAFF

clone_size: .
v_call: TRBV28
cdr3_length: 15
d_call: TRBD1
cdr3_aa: CASSFYQGEVEKLFF

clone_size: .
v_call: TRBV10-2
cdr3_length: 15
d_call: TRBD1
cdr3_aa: CASTELGTGTDTQYF

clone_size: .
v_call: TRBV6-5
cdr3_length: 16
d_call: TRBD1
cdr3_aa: CASSYRPDRGGNEQFF

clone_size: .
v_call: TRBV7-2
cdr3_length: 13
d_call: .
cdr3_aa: CASSSEWNTEAFF

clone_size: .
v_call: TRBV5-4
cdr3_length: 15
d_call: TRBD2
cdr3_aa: CASSVGGARTGELFF

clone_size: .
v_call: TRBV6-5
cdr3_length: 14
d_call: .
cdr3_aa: CASYQGGPTYEQYF

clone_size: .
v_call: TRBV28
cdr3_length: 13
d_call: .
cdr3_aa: CASSLNTYNEQFF

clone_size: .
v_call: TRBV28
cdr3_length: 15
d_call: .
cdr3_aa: CASSFTLFSTYEQYF

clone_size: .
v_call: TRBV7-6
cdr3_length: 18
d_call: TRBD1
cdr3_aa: CASSLSFWAGGSGETQYF

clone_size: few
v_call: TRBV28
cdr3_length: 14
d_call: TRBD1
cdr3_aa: CASREDRGWTEAFF

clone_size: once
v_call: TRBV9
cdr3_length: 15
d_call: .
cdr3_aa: CASSALGAGDTEAFF

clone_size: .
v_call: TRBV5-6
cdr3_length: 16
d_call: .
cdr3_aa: CASSFSPRAPTGELFF

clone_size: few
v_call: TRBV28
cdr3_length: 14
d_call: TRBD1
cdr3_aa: CASSPGQGRGGYTF

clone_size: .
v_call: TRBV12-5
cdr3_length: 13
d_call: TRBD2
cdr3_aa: CASGLSGRGEQYF

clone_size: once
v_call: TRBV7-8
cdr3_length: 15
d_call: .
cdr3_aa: CASSIQFTNTGELFF